This is a list of T cell receptor beta chains from one sample in a study of CD8 T cells in ankylosing spondylitis. TCRdb re-analysed the 5' RACE reads in MiXCR, keeping a single row per CDR3 protein. The table records 150,000 to 200,000 distinct CDR3 sequences, about an eighth of them present only once. Sample: blood, either unsorted or a sorted T cell fraction (not recorded which). Every receptor here comes from a female donor with ankylosing spondylitis or in good health (not recorded which). Both conserved end residues are part of each CDR3. A D gene is named only where the DNA matches it firmly. Clone size is given for some rows only: seen once, a few or many times, or a class if the clone is expanded.

j_gene,v_gene,abundance,len,d_gene,CDR3nt,CDR3aa
TRBJ1-1,TRBV30,few,13,.,TGTGCCTGGAGTGTAAGTATTAACACTGAAGCTTTCTTT,CAWSVSINTEAFF
TRBJ2-1,TRBV7-2,many,16,.,TGTGCCAGCAGAGGAGGGACAATGACCCGGAACAATGAGCAGTTCTTC,CASRGGTMTRNNEQFF
TRBJ1-2,TRBV28,many,15,.,TGTGCCAGCAGTTTGCTGGGGGGAGCTAACTATGGCTACACCTTC,CASSLLGGANYGYTF
TRBJ1-5,TRBV30,few,12,.,TGTGCCTGGAGTGATGGAAATCAGCCCCAGCATTTT,CAWSDGNQPQHF
TRBJ2-1,TRBV5-1,.,15,TRBD2,TGCGCCAGCACAACCGGGACTAGCGACCTCAATGAGCAGTTCTTC,CASTTGTSDLNEQFF
TRBJ1-2,TRBV29-1,.,13,.,TGCAGCGTTGTACTTGGTCAGAACTATGGCTACACCTTC,CSVVLGQNYGYTF
TRBJ2-1,TRBV3-1,few,15,TRBD2,TGTGCCAGCAGCCGAGTTAGCGGGAGTGGAAGTGAGCAGTTCTTC,CASSRVSGSGSEQFF
TRBJ1-2,TRBV28,many,12,.,TGTGCCAGCAGTTGGCGGGGGCGTGGCTACACCTTC,CASSWRGRGYTF
TRBJ1-1,TRBV12-3/TRBV12-4,many,14,.,TGTGCCAGCAGTTTAGAGGGTCAGAACACTGAAGCTTTCTTT,CASSLEGQNTEAFF
TRBJ1-2,TRBV20-1,many,16,TRBD1,TGCAGTGCTAGTGTGCCGGGACAGGGACTTAACTATGGCTACACCTTC,CSASVPGQGLNYGYTF
TRBJ1-2,TRBV6-5,few,17,TRBD1,TGTGCCAGCAGTTATACGTTTGGGCCGGGACAGGACTATGGCTACACCTTC,CASSYTFGPGQDYGYTF
TRBJ1-5,TRBV20-1,few,16,.,TGCAGTGTAAGGGGGGGGGGCGGATCGGATAATCAGCCCCAGCATTTT,CSVRGGGGSDNQPQHF
TRBJ2-7,TRBV20-1,many,14,TRBD1,TGCAGTGCTAGAGGTGGCAGGGGGCGTTACGAGCAGTACTTC,CSARGGRGRYEQYF
TRBJ1-6,TRBV7-2,many,15,TRBD1,TGTGCCAGCAGCGCTCGACAGGGGGCCAATTCACCCCTCCACTTT,CASSARQGANSPLHF
TRBJ2-3,TRBV6-2/TRBV6-3,.,16,.,TGTGCCAGCAGTTACTTACAGACTATCCCGACAGATACGCAGTATTTT,CASSYLQTIPTDTQYF
TRBJ2-7,TRBV7-8,many,9,TRBD2,TGTGCCAGCCGGGAGGAACAGTACTTC,CASREEQYF